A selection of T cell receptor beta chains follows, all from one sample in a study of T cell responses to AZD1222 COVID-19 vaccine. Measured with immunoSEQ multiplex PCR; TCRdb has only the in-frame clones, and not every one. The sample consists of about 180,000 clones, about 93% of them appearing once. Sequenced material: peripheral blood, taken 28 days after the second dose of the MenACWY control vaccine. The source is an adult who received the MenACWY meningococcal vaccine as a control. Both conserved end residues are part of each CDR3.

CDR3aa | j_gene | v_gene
CASSSGRSSGNTIYF | TRBJ1-3 | TRBV7-9
CASSQDLSPIHSYF | TRBJ2-7 | TRBV4-1
CASSQPGQGQETQYF | TRBJ2-5 | TRBV3-1/TRBV3-2
CSVKRGGVTDTQYF | TRBJ2-3 | TRBV29-1
CAWSARRADGKTF | TRBJ1-2 | TRBV30
CASSPSGGLMNEQFF | TRBJ2-1 | TRBV11-2
CAISESNGREQQYF | TRBJ2-7 | TRBV10-3
CASSSGNNYGYTF | TRBJ1-2 | TRBV7-9
CASSTADRGYQPQHF | TRBJ1-5 | TRBV6-5
CASSRPAESGNTIYF | TRBJ1-3 | TRBV7-2
CASQRSGALMNTEAFF | TRBJ1-1 | TRBV19
CASRTTLGGQGYGYTF | TRBJ1-2 | TRBV12-2
CASSPQGTGADTQYF | TRBJ2-3 | TRBV7-8
CASSEGGGHGELFF | TRBJ2-2 | TRBV9
CASSLRGTSYNEQFF | TRBJ2-1 | TRBV5-1
CASRGTGRNTEAFF | TRBJ1-1 | TRBV14
CASRSGTATDLEQYF | TRBJ2-7 | TRBV28
CASSNTEMNTEAFF | TRBJ1-1 | TRBV6-6
CASSWTFSTDTQYF | TRBJ2-3 | TRBV7-8
CASSIDQGRGTAEAFF | TRBJ1-1 | TRBV19
CASSPPSEKLFF | TRBJ1-4 | TRBV7-2
CASSIFSGRMNTEAFF | TRBJ1-1 | TRBV19
CASSPVEDYGYTF | TRBJ1-2 | TRBV18
CASTPHVDNSPLHF | TRBJ1-6 | TRBV28
CASSPIGTEAFF | TRBJ1-1 | TRBV6-5
CASSRGPSDTQYF | TRBJ2-3 | TRBV18
CASSPPWTGLGYTF | TRBJ1-2 | TRBV7-9
CATSDREFQPQHF | TRBJ1-5 | TRBV24-1
CASSLETGGNQPQHF | TRBJ1-5 | TRBV7-9